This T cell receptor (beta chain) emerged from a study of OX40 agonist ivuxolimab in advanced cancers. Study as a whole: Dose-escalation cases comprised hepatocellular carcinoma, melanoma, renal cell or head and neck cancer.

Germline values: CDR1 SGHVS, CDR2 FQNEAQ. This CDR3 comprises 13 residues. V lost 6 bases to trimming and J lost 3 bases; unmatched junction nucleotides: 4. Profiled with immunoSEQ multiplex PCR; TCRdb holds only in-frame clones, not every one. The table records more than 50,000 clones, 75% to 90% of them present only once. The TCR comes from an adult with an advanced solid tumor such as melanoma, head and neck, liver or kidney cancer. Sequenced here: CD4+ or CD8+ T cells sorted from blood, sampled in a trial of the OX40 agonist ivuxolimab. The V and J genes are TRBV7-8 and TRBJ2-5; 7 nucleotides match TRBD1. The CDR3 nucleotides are TGTGCCAGCAGGGGACAGCCTAAAGAGACCCAGTACTTC. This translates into CASRGQPKETQYF.